This entry concerns a single T cell receptor beta chain. Its cognate antigen is unknown. Roughly 0.45 to 1 ug RNA was reverse transcribed with random hexamers. A multiplex approach, immunoSEQ multiplex PCR, amplified TCR beta CDR3 across 54 Vbeta and 13 Jbeta. From the immunoSEQ multiplex PCR reads, TCRdb called clonotypes with MiXCR, one entry per CDR3 protein. The repertoire has about 240,000 distinct CDR3 sequences, 96% of them found once; the top ten carry about 0.095%. The entry originates in a study of CD8 T cells in Susac syndrome. In blood CD8+ and CD4+ T cells, TCR beta underwent sequencing. Points from the study as a whole: The CD4+ T cell repertoires in Susac syndrome were not clonally expanded.

This TCR came from a human donor with Susac syndrome. Sequencing was carried out using CD4+ T cells from PBMCs.

The CDR3 DNA reads as TGTGCCAGCAGCCAAGAGGGCTTTTTTACAAATGAGCAGTTCTTC. Amino acid sequence: CASSQEGFFTNEQFF. The chain has TRBV14 and TRBJ2-1; D is unclear. From germline, CDR1 is SGHDN and CDR2 FVKESK. This CDR3 comprises 15 residues. V lost 0 bases to trimming and J lost 7 bases, with 13 bases between them.